A single sample gave rise to the 18 T cell receptor beta chains below, sequenced in a study of blood T cell repertoires in COVID-19. Sequenced by immunoSEQ multiplex PCR; TCRdb stores in-frame clones only, minus some. Seen here are more than 85,000 clones, approximately 80% observed once, and the top ten hold under 8%. The sample comprised peripheral blood. The receptor set was obtained from an elderly woman with active or convalescent COVID-19.

The rearrangement joins TRBV19 to TRBJ1-4; TRBD1 matches 10 bases. CDR1 and CDR2 (germline): LNHDA, SQIVND (reference sequence). CDR3 length: 13 residues. The V gene end was trimmed by 9 bases and the J gene end by 5 bases; junction bases not matched to a gene: 3. The CDR3 nucleotides read TGTGCCAGCCTGGACAGGGGGAATGAAAAACTGTTTTTT. This codes for CASLDRGNEKLFF.

The V and J genes are TRBV19 and TRBJ2-2, with D perhaps matching TRBD1 (6 bases). The CDR3 runs 15 residues. V was shortened by 5 bases and J by 4 bases, with 14 bases between the two germline ends. Germline CDR1 and CDR2: LNHDA and SQIVND (reference sequence). Here the CDR3 reads CASSHRATSTGELFF. In nucleotides, the CDR3 is TGTGCCAGTAGTCACAGGGCAACGAGCACCGGGGAGCTGTTTTTT.

The chain recombines TRBV19 with TRBJ2-1; no clear D. Germline V gives CDR1 LNHDA, CDR2 SQIVND (reference sequence). Trimming cost V 7 bases and J 5 bases, with 12 bases left between them. This CDR3 has 13 residues. The CDR3 protein is CASTSARNNEQFF. The CDR3 nucleotides are TGTGCCAGTACATCAGCGAGGAACAATGAGCAGTTCTTC.

In its sample, this clone was seen a few times. The V call is TRBV6-5, the J call TRBJ2-7; 9 bases line up with TRBD2. After removal of 5 bases from V and 12 bases from J, the junction contained 17 bases not matched to a gene. The length of the CDR3 is 15 residues. Germline CDR1 MNHEY, CDR2 SVGAGI. Here the CDR3 reads CASSIAGAQVSGVYF. The CDR3 bases are TGTGCCAGCAGTATAGCGGGGGCGCAGGTGTCAGGTGTGTACTTC.

The rearrangement joins TRBV4-1 to TRBJ2-5; the D is unclear. This CDR3 is built from 13 residues. Germline loops: CDR1 MGHRA, CDR2 YSYEKL. V was trimmed by 1 base and J by 4 bases, leaving 7 bases between them. The CDR3 DNA follows: TGCGCCAGCAGCCAAGTGTATCCAGAGACCCAGTACTTC. It yields the protein CASSQVYPETQYF.

The chain is built from TRBV19 and TRBJ1-4; maybe TRBD1 (6 bases). CDR1 LNHDA and CDR2 SQIVND come from the germline V gene (reference sequence). V gave up 4 bases and J gave up 0 bases, with 15 bases separating them. The CDR3 covers 17 residues. CDR3 in DNA: TGTGCCAGTAGTACGAGAACAGGGCTCGCAACTAATGAAAAACTGTTTTTT. This gives the protein CASSTRTGLATNEKLFF. The full variable domain, its missing parts supplied by reference TRBV19 and TRBJ1-4, is DGGITQSPKYLFRKEGQNVTLSCEQNLNHDAMYWYRQDPGQGLRLIYYSQIVNDFQKGDIAEGYSVSREKKESFPLTVTSAQKNPTAFYLCASSTRTGLATNEKLFFGSGTQLSVL.

This clone appeared a single time. The chain uses TRBV5-1 and TRBJ2-2, with 11 bases fitting TRBD2. Germline assignment: CDR1 SGHRS and CDR2 YFSETQ. V lost 4 bases, J lost 6 bases, and 8 bases stayed unmatched. There are 16 residues in the CDR3. CDR3 protein: CASSKLAGEVAGELFF. CDR3 DNA: TGCGCCAGCAGCAAACTAGCGGGAGAAGTTGCCGGGGAGCTGTTTTTT.

The J gene is TRBJ2-3, the V gene TRBV5-1, with D unclear. CDR1 is SGHRS and CDR2 is YFSETQ in the germline V gene. Trimming removed 0 bases at V and 4 bases at J, with 3 bases between. There are 12 residues in the CDR3. CDR3 amino acids: CASSLGADTQYF. The DNA of the CDR3 is TGCGCCAGCAGCTTGGGAGCAGATACGCAGTATTTT.

The V and J genes are TRBV28 and TRBJ2-7, with 10 positions matching TRBD2. Looked up from germline, CDR1 is MDHEN and CDR2 is SYDVKM. This CDR3 comprises 15 residues. V was pared by 6 bases and J by 4 bases, with 9 bases of the junction left unmatched. Written as DNA, the CDR3 is TGTGCCAGCAGCGATGTCCTAGCGGGAGTTTACGAGCAGTACTTC. It is translated as CASSDVLAGVYEQYF.

This chain connects TRBV27 to TRBJ1-2; TRBD1 aligns across 7 bases. From germline, CDR1 is MNHEY and CDR2 SMNVEV (reference sequence). Trimming removed 5 bases from V and 3 bases from J; junction bases left unmatched: 9. The CDR3 contains 15 residues. CDR3 region: CASSARQGAYYGYTF. The DNA for the CDR3 is TGTGCCAGCAGTGCCCGACAGGGAGCCTACTATGGCTACACCTTC.

This clone showed up just once. J is TRBJ2-5 and V is TRBV28; D remains ambiguous. V dropped 6 bases and J dropped 2 bases, with 4 bases sitting between them. Germline lookup yields CDR1 MDHEN and CDR2 SYDVKM. The CDR3 is 11 amino acids. The CDR3 nucleotides read TGTGCCAGCAGCCCTCAAGAGACCCAGTACTTC. It is translated as CASSPQETQYF.

V usage is TRBV11-2 and J usage is TRBJ2-1, with 8 bases identical to TRBD2. This CDR3 comprises 15 residues. The V and J ends lost 8 bases and 4 bases, in that order; junction bases with no gene match: 10. Per the germline V gene, CDR1 is SGHAT and CDR2 is FQNNGV. CDR3 sequence: CASGARGEGYNEQFF. DNA for the CDR3: TGTGCCAGCGGGGCGCGGGGGGAAGGTTACAATGAGCAGTTCTTC.

The chain links TRBV9 to TRBJ2-7; 9 bases align to TRBD2. CDR1 SGDLS and CDR2 YYNGEE come from the germline V gene. CDR3 length: 17 amino acids. Trimming removed 3 bases from V and 7 bases from J; junction bases left unmatched: 17. The CDR3 nucleotides are TGTGCCAGCAGCGCCGGTCTGACTCGCGGGAGGGCGGGTGAGCAGTACTTC. Translated: CASSAGLTRGRAGEQYF. The full variable domain, its missing parts supplied by reference TRBV9 and TRBJ2-7, is DSGVTQTPKHLITATGQRVTLRCSPRSGDLSVYWYQQSLDQGLQFLIQYYNGEERAKGNILERFSAQQFPDLHSELNLSSLELGDSALYFCASSAGLTRGRAGEQYFGPGTRLTVT.

The chain has TRBV5-1 and TRBJ2-3; 14 nucleotides line up with TRBD2. J lost 0 bases, V lost 7 bases, and 4 bases had no gene match. Germline V CDR1 and CDR2: SGHRS, YFSETQ. The CDR3 runs to 16 residues. The CDR3 loop is CASGLAGGTSTDTQYF. CDR3 nucleotide sequence: TGCGCCAGCGGACTAGCGGGAGGTACTAGCACAGATACGCAGTATTTT.

The chain recombines TRBV9 with TRBJ2-1; D gene uncertain. V was shortened by 3 bases and J by 11 bases, with 18 bases between the two germline ends. Germline loops: CDR1 SGDLS, CDR2 YYNGEE. This CDR3 has 14 amino acids. Here the CDR3 DNA reads TGTGCCAGCAGCGGTGGAGTGGCCCCAGATCAGCAGTTCTTC. Translating it yields CASSGGVAPDQQFF.

The chain combines TRBV29-1 with TRBJ1-1; 7 bases line up with TRBD1. The CDR3 is 13 amino acids. V lost 6 bases and J lost 5; bases outside the gene matches: 9. Germline V gene sequence: CDR1 SQVTM, CDR2 ANQGSEA. CDR3 loop: CSVQVQGETEAFF. Here the CDR3 DNA reads TGCAGCGTCCAAGTCCAGGGGGAGACTGAAGCTTTCTTT.

The genes are TRBV7-3 and TRBJ2-1; TRBD1 might be the D (5 bases). Germline V CDR1 and CDR2: SGHTA, FQGTGA. The CDR3 spans 15 residues. V was trimmed by 2 bases and J by 4 bases, leaving 12 bases between them. The CDR3 loop is CASSLSGLSYNEQFF. Written as DNA, the CDR3 is TGTGCCAGCAGCTTATCAGGGTTGAGTTACAATGAGCAGTTCTTC.

This chain uses TRBV9 with TRBJ2-2; no reliable D call. In germline, CDR1 is SGDLS, CDR2 YYNGEE. V was pared by 7 bases and J by 6 bases, with 10 bases between. The CDR3 consists of 12 residues. Here the CDR3 reads CASGDPPGELFF. The CDR3 coding sequence is TGTGCCAGCGGAGACCCTCCCGGGGAGCTGTTTTTT.